The clone carrying this TCR beta chain appeared a few times. What it recognizes is unknown. V was pared by 8 bases and J by 5 bases, with 15 bases between. This CDR3 has 13 amino acids. From germline, CDR1 is SNHLY and CDR2 FYNNEI. The data stem from a study of cytomegalovirus exposure and HLA in healthy donors. Researchers ran the PCR with 60 Vbeta and 13 Jbeta primers. Profiled with immunoSEQ multiplex PCR; TCRdb holds only in-frame clones, not every one. The table includes around 130,000 clones, around 80% detected once. Broader study findings: Accounts indicate the classifier identified cytomegalovirus status with strong specificity and sensitivity. When analyzed later, the rates of TCR association showed variation by HLA locus, with DRB1 the most and HLA-C the fewest. Further analysis was carried out later, and it showed several of the most significant clusters appearing linked to common viral pathogens.

This sequence joins TRBV2 and TRBJ1-1; possible D gene TRBD1, 6 bases. The specimen was PBMCs. This TCR was sampled from a man aged 25 to 45 in good health and CMV-seronegative. CDR3 DNA sequence: TGTGCCAGCTCCGGCGAGGGGGGGACTGAAGCTTTCTTT. As protein: CASSGEGGTEAFF. The full variable domain, rest sourced from reference TRBV2 and TRBJ1-1, is EPEVTQTPSHQVTQMGQEVILRCVPISNHLYFYWYRQILGQKVEFLVSFYNNEISEKSEIFDDQFSVERPDGSNFTLKIRSTKLEDSAMYFCASSGEGGTEAFFGQGTRLTVV.